The present T cell receptor beta chain was sequenced within a study of CD8 T cells in Susac syndrome. Trimming cost V 1 base and J 0 bases, with 9 bases left between them. CDR1 and CDR2 from the germline V gene are DFQATT and SNEGSKA (reference sequence). The CDR3 is 14 residues long. Random-hexamer reverse transcription was applied to roughly 0.45 to 1 ug RNA. Across 54 Vbeta and 13 Jbeta, immunoSEQ multiplex PCR amplified TCR beta CDR3. TCRdb ran MiXCR on the immunoSEQ multiplex PCR reads and lists one entry per CDR3 protein. The table has hundreds of thousands of distinct CDR3 sequences, approximately 94% seen once.

The chain uses TRBV20-1 and TRBJ1-1; D call uncertain. The receptor comes from a human donor with Susac syndrome. Sequencing input: CD4+ T cells from PBMCs. The CDR3 spells CSARGDPMNTEAFF. The CDR3 coding sequence is TGCAGTGCTAGAGGAGACCCCATGAACACTGAAGCTTTCTTT.